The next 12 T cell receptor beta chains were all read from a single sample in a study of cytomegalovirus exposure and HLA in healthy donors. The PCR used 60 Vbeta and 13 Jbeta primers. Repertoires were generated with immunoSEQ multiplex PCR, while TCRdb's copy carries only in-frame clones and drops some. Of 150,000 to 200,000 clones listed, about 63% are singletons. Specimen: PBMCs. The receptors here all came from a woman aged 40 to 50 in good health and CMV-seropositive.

CDR3 amino acids: CASSLNAGPQETQYF. The CDR3 coding sequence is TGTGCCAGCAGCTTAAACGCAGGGCCCCAAGAGACCCAGTACTTC. The chain combines TRBV7-3 with TRBJ2-5; TRBD1 might be the D (5 bases). Germline CDR1 SGHTA, CDR2 FQGTGA. The V gene lost 1 base and the J gene lost 1 base, with 10 bases spanning the gap. The CDR3 runs 15 residues.

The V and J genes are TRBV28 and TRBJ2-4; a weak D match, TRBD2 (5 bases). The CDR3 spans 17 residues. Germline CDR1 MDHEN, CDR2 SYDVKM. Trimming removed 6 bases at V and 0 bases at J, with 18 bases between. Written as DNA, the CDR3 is TGTGCCAGCAGCGAACTGTGGACTTTGGAAGCCAAAAACATTCAGTACTTC. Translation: CASSELWTLEAKNIQYF.

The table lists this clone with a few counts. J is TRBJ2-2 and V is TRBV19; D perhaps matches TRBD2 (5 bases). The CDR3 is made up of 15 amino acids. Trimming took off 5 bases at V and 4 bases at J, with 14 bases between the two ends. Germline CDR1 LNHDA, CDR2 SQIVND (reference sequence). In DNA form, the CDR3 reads TGTGCCAGTAGTGAGAGGGTTTTTGCCACCGGGGAGCTGTTTTTT. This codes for CASSERVFATGELFF.

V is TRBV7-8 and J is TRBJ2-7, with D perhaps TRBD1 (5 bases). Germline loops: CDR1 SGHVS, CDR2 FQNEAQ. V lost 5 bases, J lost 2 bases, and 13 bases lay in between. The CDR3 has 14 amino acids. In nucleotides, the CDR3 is TGTGCCAGCAGCGGCAGGGCCGGGCCCTACGAGCAGTACTTC. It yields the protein CASSGRAGPYEQYF.

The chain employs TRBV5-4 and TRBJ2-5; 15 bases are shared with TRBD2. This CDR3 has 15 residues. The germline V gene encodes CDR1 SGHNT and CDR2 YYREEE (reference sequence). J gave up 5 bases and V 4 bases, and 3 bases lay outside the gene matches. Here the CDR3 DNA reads TGTGCCAGCAGCCCCGGACTAGCGGGAGGGGAGACCCAGTACTTC. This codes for CASSPGLAGGETQYF.

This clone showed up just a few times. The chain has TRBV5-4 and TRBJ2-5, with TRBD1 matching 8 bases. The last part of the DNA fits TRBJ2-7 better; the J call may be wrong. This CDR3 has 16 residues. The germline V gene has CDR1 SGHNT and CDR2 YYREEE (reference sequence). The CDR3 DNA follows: TGTGCCAGCAGCCCGGGACAGGTGCTTTGGGATTACGAGCAGTACTTC. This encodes CASSPGQVLWDYEQYF.

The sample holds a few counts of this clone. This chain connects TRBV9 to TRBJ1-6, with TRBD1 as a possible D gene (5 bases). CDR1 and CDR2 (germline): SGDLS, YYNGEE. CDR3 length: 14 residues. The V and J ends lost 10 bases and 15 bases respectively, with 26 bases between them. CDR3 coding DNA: TGTGCCCCAAGGGAGGATAGGGGTGAGTCGGTCCTCCACTTT. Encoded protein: CAPREDRGESVLHF.

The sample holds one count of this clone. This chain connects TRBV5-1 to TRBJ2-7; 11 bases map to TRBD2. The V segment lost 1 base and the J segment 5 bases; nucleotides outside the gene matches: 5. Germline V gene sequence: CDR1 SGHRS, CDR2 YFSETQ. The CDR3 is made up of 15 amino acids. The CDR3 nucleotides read TGCGCCAGCAGCTTGCAGGGACTAGCGGCCCACGAGCAGTACTTC. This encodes CASSLQGLAAHEQYF.

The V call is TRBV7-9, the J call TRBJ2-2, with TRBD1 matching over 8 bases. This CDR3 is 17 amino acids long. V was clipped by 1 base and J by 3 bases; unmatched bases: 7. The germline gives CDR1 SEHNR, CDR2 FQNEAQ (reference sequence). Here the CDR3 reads CASSLGRQGLDTGELFF. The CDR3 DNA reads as TGTGCCAGCAGCTTAGGCAGACAGGGGTTGGACACCGGGGAGCTGTTTTTT.

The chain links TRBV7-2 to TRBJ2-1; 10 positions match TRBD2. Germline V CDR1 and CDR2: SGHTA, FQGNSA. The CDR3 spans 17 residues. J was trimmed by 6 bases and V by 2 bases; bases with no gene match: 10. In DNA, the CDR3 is TGTGCCAGCAGCTTACCTCCGACTAGCGGGTACCCCAATGAGCAGTTCTTC. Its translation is CASSLPPTSGYPNEQFF.

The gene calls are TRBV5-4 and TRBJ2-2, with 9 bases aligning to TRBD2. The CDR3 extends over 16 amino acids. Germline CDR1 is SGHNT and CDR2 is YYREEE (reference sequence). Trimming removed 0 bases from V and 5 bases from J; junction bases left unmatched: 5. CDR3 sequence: CASSLERLAETGELFF. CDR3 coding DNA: TGTGCCAGCAGCTTGGAAAGACTAGCGGAGACCGGGGAGCTGTTTTTT.

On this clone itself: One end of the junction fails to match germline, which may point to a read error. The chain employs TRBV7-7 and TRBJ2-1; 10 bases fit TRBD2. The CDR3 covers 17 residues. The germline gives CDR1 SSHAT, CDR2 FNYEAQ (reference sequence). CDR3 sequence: CASSLILAGGIADEQFF. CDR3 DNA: TGTGCTAGCAGCTTAATCTTAGCGGGAGGTATTGCGGATGAGCAGTTCTTC.